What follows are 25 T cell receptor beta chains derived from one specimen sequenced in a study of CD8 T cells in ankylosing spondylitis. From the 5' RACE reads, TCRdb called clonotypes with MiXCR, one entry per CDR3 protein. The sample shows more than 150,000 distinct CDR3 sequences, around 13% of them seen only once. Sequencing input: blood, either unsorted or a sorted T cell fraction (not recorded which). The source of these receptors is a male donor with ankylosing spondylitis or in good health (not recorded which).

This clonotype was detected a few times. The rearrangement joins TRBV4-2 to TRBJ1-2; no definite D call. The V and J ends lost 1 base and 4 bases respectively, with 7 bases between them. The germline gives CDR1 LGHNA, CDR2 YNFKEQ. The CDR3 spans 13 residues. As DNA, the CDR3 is TGTGCCAGCAGCCAAGGACGAACCTATGGCTACACCTTC. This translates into CASSQGRTYGYTF.

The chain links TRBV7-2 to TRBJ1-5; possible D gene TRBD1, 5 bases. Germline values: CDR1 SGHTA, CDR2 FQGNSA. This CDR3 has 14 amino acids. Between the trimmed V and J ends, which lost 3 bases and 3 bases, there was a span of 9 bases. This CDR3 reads CASSLGGTNQPQHF. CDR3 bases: TGTGCCAGCAGCTTGGGTGGGACCAATCAGCCCCAGCATTTT.

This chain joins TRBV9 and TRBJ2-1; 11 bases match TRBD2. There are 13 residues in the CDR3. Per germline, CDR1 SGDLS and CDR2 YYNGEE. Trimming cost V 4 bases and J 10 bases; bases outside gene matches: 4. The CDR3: CASSPRLAGEQFF. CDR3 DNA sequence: TGTGCCAGCAGCCCACGACTAGCGGGGGAGCAGTTCTTC. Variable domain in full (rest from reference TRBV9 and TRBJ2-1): DSGVTQTPKHLITATGQRVTLRCSPRSGDLSVYWYQQSLDQGLQFLIQYYNGEERAKGNILERFSAQQFPDLHSELNLSSLELGDSALYFCASSPRLAGEQFFGPGTRLTVL.

The CDR3 sequence: CASSQVGHYGYTF. The CDR3 DNA is TGCGCCAGCAGCCAGGTGGGACACTATGGCTACACCTTC. The chain joins TRBV5-1 to TRBJ1-2; possible D gene TRBD1, 5 bases. This CDR3 contains 13 residues. Per the germline V gene, CDR1 is SGHRS and CDR2 is YFSETQ. The V gene lost 4 bases and the J gene lost 3 bases, with 10 bases spanning the gap.

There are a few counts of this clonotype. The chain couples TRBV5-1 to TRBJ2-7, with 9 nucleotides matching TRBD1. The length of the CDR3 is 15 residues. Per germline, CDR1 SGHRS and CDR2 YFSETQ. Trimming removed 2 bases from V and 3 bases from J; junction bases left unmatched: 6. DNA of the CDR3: TGCGCCAGCAGCTTTGAGGGGGACAGGGTCTACGAGCAGTACTTC. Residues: CASSFEGDRVYEQYF.

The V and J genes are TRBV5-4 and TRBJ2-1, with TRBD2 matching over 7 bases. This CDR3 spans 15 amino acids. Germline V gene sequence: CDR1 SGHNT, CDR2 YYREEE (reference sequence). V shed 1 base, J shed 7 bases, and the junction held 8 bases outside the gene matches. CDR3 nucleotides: TGTGCCAGCAGCTTGTGGGAGGGATCGGGTAATGAGCAGTTCTTC. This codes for CASSLWEGSGNEQFF.

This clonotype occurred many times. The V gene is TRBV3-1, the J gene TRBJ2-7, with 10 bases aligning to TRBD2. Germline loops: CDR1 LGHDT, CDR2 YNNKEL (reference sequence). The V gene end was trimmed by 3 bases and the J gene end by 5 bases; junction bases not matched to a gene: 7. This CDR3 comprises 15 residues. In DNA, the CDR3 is TGTGCCAGCAGCCAGCTACTAGCGGGAATCGACGAGCAGTACTTC. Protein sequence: CASSQLLAGIDEQYF.

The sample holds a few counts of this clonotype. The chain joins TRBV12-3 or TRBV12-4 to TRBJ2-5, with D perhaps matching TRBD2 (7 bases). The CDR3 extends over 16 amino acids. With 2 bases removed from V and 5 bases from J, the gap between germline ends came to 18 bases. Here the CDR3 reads CASSLKAGADWETQYF. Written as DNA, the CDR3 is TGTGCCAGCAGTTTAAAGGCGGGGGCGGACTGGGAGACCCAGTACTTC.

CDR3 sequence (DNA): TGCGCCAGCAGTCCCGGGACTAGCGGGAGAACCGAGCAGTACTTC. The encoded protein is CASSPGTSGRTEQYF. V usage is TRBV5-1 and J usage is TRBJ2-7; 14 bases agree with TRBD2. From germline, CDR1 is SGHRS and CDR2 YFSETQ. This CDR3 has 15 residues. V lost 5 bases, J lost 6 bases, and 7 bases stayed unmatched.

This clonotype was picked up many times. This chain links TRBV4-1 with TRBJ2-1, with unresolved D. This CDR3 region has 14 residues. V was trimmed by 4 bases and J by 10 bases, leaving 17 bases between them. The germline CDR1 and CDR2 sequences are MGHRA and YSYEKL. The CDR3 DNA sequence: TGCGCCAGCAGCCCCCCGGACCTTGTCGGGGAGCAGTTCTTC. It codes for CASSPPDLVGEQFF.

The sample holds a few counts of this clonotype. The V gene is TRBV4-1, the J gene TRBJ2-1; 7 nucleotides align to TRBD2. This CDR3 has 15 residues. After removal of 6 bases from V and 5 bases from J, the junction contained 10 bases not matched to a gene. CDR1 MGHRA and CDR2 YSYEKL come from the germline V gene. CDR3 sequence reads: CASSHPGGSNNEQFF. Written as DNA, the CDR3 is TGCGCCAGCAGTCACCCGGGGGGTTCTAACAATGAGCAGTTCTTC.

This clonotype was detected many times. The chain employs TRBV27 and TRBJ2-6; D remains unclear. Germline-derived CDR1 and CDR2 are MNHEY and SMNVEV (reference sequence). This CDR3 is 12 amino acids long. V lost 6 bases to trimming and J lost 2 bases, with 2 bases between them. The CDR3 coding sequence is TGTGCCAGCAGAACTGGGGCCAACGTCCTGACTTTC. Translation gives CASRTGANVLTF.

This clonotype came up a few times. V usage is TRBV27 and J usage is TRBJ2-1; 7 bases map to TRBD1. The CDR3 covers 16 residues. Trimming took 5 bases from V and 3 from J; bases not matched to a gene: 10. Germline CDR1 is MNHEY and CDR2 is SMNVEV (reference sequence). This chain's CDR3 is CASSIDRTGFYNEQFF. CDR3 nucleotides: TGTGCCAGCAGTATTGACCGGACAGGATTCTACAATGAGCAGTTCTTC.

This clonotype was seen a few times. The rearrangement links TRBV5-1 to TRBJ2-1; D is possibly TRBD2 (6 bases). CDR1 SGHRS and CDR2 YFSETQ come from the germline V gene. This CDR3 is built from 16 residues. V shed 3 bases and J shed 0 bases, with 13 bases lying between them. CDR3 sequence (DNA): TGCGCCAGCAGCTCCCCTAGCGTAAGCTCCTACAATGAGCAGTTCTTC. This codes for CASSSPSVSSYNEQFF.

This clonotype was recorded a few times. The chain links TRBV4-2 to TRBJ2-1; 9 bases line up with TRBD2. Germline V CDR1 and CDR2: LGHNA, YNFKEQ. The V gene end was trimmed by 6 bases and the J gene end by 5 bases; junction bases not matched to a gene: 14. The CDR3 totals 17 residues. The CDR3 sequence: CASSPAQWASGDNEQFF. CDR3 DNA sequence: TGTGCCAGCAGTCCCGCCCAATGGGCTAGCGGGGACAATGAGCAGTTCTTC.

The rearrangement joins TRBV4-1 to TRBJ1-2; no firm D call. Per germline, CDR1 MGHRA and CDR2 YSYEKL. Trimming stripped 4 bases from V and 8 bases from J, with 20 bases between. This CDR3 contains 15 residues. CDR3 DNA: TGCGCCAGCAGCCCCCAAGTCGGTCTAGGAAGCGGCTACACCTTC. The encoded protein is CASSPQVGLGSGYTF.

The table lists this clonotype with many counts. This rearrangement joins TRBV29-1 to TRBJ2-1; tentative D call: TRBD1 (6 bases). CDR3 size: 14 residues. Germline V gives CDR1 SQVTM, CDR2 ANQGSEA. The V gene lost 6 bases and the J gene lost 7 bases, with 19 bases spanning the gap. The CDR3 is CSVGAVGVRNEQFF. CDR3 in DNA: TGCAGCGTGGGGGCGGTGGGGGTACGAAATGAGCAGTTCTTC.

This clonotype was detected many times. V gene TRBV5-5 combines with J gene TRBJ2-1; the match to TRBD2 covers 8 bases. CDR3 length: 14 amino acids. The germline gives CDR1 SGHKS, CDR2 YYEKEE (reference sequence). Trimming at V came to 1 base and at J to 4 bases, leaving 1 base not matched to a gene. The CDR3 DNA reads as TGTGCCAGCAGCTTGACGGGGGGGTACAATGAGCAGTTCTTC. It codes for CASSLTGGYNEQFF.

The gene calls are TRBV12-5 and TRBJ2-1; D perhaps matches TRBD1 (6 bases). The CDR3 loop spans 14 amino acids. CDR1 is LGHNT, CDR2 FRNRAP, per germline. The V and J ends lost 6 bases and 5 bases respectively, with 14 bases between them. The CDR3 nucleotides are TGTGCTAGTGGACAGGGCCGAGGCGACAATGAGCAGTTCTTC. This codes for CASGQGRGDNEQFF.

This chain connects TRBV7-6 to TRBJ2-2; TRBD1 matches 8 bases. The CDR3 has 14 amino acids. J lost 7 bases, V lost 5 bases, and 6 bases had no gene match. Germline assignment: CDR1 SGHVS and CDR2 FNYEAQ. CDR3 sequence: CASSGSRGRGELFF. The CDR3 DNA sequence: TGTGCCAGCAGCGGAAGCAGGGGGCGCGGGGAGCTGTTTTTT.

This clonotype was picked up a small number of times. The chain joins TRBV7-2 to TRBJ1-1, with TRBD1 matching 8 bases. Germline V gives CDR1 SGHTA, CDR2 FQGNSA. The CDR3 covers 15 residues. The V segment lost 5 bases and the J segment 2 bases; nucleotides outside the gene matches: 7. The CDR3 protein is CASSPGQGHNTEAFF. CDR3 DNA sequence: TGTGCCAGCAGCCCTGGACAGGGCCACAACACTGAAGCTTTCTTT.

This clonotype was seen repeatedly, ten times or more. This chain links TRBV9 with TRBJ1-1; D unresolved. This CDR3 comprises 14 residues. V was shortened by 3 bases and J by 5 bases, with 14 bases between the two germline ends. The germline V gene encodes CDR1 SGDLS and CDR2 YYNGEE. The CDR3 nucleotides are TGTGCCAGCAGCGCGGTCTTTTTGGGGACTGAAGCTTTCTTT. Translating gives CASSAVFLGTEAFF.

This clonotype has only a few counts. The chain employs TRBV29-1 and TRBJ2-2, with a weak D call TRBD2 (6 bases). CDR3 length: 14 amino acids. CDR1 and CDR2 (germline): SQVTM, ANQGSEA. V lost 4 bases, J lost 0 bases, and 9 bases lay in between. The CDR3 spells CSVGDFANTGELFF. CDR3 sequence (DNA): TGCAGCGTTGGGGACTTTGCGAACACCGGGGAGCTGTTTTTT.

Here the CDR3 DNA reads TGCGCCAGCAGCTCGGGACTAGCGGGGTGGGGCAATGAGCAGTTCTTC. Translated, it gives CASSSGLAGWGNEQFF. The chain joins TRBV5-1 to TRBJ2-1; 13 bases fit TRBD2. This CDR3 region has 16 residues. V trimming: 3 bases; J trimming: 6 bases; junction bases outside the gene matches: 6. Germline CDR1 SGHRS, CDR2 YFSETQ.

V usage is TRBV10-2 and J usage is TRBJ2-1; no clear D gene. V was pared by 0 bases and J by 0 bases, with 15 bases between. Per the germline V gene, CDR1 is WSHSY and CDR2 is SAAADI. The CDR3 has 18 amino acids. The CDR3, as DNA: TGCGCCAGCAGTGAGTCTTACCCGACCGCCAGCTCCTACAATGAGCAGTTCTTC. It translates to CASSESYPTASSYNEQFF.